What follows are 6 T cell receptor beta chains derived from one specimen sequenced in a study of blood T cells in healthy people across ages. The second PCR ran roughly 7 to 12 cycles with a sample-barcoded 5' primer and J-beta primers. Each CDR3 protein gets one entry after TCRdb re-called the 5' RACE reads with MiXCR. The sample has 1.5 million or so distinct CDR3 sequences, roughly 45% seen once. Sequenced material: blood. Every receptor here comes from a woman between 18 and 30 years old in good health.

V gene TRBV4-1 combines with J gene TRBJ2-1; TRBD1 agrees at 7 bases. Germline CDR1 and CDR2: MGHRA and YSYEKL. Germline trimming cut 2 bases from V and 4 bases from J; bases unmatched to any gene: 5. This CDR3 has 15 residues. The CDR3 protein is CASSQPGQAYNEQFF. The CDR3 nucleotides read TGCGCCAGCAGCCAACCCGGACAGGCTTACAATGAGCAGTTCTTC.

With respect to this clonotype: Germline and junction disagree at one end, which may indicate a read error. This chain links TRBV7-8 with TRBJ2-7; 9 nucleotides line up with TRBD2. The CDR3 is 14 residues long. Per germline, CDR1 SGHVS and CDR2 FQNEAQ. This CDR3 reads CASGLDGLAGRQYF. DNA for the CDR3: TGCGCCAGCGGCTTAGACGGGCTAGCGGGAAGGCAGTACTTC.

In nucleotides, the CDR3 is TGTGCCAGCAGTTCCTGGACTAGCGGGGGGATCTATACGCAGTATTTT. Amino acids: CASSSWTSGGIYTQYF. The chain employs TRBV6-2 or TRBV6-3 and TRBJ2-3; 14 bases are shared with TRBD2. Germline V lookup: CDR1 MNHEY, CDR2 SVGEGT. Unmatched junction bases numbered 7, after V lost 4 bases and J lost 7 bases. CDR3 size: 16 residues.

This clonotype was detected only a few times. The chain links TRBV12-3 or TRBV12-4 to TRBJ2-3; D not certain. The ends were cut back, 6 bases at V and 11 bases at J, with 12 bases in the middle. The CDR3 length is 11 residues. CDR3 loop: CASSPAIRQYF. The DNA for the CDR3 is TGTGCCAGCAGCCCCGCCATCAGGCAGTATTTT.

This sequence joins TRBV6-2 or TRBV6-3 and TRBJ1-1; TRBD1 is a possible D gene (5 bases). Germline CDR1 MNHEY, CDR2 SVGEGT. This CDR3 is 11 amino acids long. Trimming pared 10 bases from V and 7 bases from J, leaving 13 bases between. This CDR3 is CATGMGGEAFF. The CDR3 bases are TGTGCCACGGGGATGGGGGGTGAAGCTTTCTTT.

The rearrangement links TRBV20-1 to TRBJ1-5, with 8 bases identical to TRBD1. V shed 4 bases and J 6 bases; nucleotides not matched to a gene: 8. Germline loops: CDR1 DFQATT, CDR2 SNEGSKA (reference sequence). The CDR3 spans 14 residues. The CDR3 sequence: CSATQAGGTQPQHF. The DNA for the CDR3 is TGCAGTGCTACACAAGCAGGGGGCACTCAGCCCCAGCATTTT.